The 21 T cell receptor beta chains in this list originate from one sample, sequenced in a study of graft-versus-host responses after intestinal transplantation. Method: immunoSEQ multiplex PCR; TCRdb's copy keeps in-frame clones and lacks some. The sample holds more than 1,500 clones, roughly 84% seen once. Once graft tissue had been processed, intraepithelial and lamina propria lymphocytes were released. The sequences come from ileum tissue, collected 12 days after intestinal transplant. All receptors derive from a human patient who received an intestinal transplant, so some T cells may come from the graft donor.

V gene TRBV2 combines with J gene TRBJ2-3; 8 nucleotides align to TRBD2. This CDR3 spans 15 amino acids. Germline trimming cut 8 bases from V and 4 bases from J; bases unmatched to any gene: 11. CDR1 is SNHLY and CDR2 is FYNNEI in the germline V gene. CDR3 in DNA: TGTGCCAGCCTCCCGGGACTAGTGAAGGCAGATACGCAGTATTTT. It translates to CASLPGLVKADTQYF.

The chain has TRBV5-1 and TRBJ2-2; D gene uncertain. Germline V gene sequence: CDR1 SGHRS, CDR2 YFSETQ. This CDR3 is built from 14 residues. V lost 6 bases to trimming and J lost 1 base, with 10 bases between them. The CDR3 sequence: CASKGCRNTGELFF. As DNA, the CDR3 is TGCGCCAGCAAAGGATGCAGGAACACCGGGGAGCTGTTTTTT.

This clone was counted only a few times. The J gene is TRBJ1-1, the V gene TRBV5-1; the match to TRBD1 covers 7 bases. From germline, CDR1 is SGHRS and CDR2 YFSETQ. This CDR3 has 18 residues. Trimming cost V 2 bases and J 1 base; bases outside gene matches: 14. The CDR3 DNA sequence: TGCGCCAGCAGCTTTGATCCGCCCTCGGGACAGACGAACACTGAAGCTTTCTTT. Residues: CASSFDPPSGQTNTEAFF.

As DNA, the CDR3 is TGTGCCAGTAGTATGTTTGGGCTAGCGCTGAATGAGCAGTTCTTC. As protein: CASSMFGLALNEQFF. The chain is built from TRBV19 and TRBJ2-1; TRBD2 might be the D (6 bases). The CDR3 runs to 15 residues. Germline V lookup: CDR1 LNHDA, CDR2 SQIVND (reference sequence). V lost 3 bases and J lost 7, with 16 bases in between.

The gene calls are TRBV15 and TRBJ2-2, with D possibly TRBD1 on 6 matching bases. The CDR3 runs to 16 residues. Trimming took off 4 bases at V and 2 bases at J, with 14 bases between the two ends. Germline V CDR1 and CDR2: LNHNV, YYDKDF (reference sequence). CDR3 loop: CATSILGTYNTGELFF. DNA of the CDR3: TGTGCCACCAGCATTCTCGGGACATATAACACCGGGGAGCTGTTTTTT.

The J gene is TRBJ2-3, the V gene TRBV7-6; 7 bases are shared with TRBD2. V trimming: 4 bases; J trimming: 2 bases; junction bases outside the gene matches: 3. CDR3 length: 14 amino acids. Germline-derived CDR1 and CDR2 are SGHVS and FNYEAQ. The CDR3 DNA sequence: TGTGCCAGCAGCTCGGGACTATCCACAGATACGCAGTATTTT. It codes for CASSSGLSTDTQYF.

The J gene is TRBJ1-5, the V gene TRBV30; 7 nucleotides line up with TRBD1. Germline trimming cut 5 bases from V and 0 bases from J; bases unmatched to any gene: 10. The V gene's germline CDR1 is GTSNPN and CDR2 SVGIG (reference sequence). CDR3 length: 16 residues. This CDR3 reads CAWEGQLIYSNQPQHF. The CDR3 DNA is TGTGCCTGGGAGGGACAGCTAATTTATAGCAATCAGCCCCAGCATTTT. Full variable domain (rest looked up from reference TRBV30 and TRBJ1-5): SQTIHQWPATLVQPVGSPLSLECTVEGTSNPNLYWYRQAAGRGLQLLFYSVGIGQISSEVPQNLSASRPQDRQFILSSKKLLLSDSGFYLCAWEGQLIYSNQPQHFGDGTRLSIL.

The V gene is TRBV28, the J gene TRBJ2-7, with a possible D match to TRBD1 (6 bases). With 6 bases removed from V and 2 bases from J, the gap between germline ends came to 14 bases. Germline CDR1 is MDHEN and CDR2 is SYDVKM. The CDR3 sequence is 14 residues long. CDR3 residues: CASRIYGQPYEQYF. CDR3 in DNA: TGTGCCAGCAGAATCTATGGACAGCCCTACGAGCAGTACTTC.

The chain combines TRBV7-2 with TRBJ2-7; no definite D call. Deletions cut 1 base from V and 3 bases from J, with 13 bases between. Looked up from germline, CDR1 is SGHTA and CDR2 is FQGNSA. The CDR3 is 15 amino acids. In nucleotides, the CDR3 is TGTGCCAGCAGCTTAGAAGTCAGTCAGTACTACGAGCAGTACTTC. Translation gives CASSLEVSQYYEQYF.

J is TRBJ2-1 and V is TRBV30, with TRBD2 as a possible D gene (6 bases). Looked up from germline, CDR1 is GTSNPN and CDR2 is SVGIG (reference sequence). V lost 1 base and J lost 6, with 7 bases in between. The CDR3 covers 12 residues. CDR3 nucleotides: TGTGCCTGGAGTGAGGAGGGCAATGAGCAGTTCTTC. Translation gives CAWSEEGNEQFF.

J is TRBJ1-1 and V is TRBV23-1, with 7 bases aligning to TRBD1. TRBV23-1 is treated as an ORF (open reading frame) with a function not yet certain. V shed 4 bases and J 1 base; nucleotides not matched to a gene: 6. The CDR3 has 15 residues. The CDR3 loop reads CASSRTGTANTEAFF. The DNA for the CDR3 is TGCGCCAGCAGTCGAACCGGGACAGCGAACACTGAAGCTTTCTTT.

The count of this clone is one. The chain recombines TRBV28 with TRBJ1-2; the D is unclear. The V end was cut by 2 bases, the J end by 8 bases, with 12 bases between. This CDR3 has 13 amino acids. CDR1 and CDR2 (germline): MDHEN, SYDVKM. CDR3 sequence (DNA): TGTGCCAGCAGTTTAGACCCCATGGGCGGCTACACCTTC. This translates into CASSLDPMGGYTF.

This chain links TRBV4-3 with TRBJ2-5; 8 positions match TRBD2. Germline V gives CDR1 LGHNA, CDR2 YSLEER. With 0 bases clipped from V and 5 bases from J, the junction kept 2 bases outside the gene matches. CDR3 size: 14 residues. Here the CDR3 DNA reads TGCGCCAGCAGCCAAGAAAGCGGGAGCGAGACCCAGTACTTC. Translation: CASSQESGSETQYF.

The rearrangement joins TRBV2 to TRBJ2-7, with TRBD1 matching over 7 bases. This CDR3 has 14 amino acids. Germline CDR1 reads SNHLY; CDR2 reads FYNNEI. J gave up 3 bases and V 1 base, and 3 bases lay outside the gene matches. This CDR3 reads CASSEVTGYYEQYF. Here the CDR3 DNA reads TGTGCCAGCAGTGAAGTGACAGGGTACTACGAGCAGTACTTC.

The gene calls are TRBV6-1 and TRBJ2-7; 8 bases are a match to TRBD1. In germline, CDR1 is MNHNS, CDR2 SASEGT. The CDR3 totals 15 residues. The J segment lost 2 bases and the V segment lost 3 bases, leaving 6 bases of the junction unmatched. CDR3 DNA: TGTGCCAGCAGTGAGAACAGGGGGTCCCCCTACGAGCAGTACTTC. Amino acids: CASSENRGSPYEQYF.

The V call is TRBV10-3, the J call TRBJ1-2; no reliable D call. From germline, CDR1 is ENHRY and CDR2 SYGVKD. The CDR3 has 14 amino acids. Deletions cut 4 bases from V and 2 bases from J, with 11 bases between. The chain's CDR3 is CAISVGEENYGYTF. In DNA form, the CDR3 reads TGTGCCATCAGTGTCGGGGAGGAGAACTATGGCTACACCTTC.

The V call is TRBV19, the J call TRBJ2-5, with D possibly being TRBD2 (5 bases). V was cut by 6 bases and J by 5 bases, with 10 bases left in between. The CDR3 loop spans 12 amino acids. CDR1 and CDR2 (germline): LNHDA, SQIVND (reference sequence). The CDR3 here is CASSKDWETQYF. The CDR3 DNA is TGTGCCAGTAGCAAGGACTGGGAGACCCAGTACTTC. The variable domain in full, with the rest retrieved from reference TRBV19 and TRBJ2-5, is DGGITQSPKYLFRKEGQNVTLSCEQNLNHDAMYWYRQDPGQGLRLIYYSQIVNDFQKGDIAEGYSVSREKKESFPLTVTSAQKNPTAFYLCASSKDWETQYFGPGTRLLVL.

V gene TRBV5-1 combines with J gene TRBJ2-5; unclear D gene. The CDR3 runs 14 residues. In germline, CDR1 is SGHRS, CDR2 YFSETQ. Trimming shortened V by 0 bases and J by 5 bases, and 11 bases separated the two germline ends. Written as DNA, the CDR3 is TGCGCCAGCAGCTTGGACTCAGTCGGGGAGACCCAGTACTTC. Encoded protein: CASSLDSVGETQYF.

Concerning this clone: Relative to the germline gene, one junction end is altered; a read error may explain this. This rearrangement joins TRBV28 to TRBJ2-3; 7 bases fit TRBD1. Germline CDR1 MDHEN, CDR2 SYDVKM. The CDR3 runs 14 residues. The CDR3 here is CASSFEGAGDMQYF. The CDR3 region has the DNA TGTGCCAGCAGTTTTGAGGGGGCTGGAGATATGCAGTATTTT. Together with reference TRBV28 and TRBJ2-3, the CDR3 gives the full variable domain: DVKVTQSSRYLVKRTGEKVFLECVQDMDHENMFWYRQDPGLGLRLIYFSYDVKMKEKGDIPEGYSVSREKKERFSLILESASTNQTSMYLCASSFEGAGDMQYFGPGTRLTVL.

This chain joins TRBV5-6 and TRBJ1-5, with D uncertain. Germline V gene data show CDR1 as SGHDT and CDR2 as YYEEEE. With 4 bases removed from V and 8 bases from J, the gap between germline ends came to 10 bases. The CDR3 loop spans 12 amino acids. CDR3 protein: CASSPLGKPQHF. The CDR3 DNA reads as TGTGCCAGCAGCCCCCTGGGTAAGCCCCAGCATTTT.

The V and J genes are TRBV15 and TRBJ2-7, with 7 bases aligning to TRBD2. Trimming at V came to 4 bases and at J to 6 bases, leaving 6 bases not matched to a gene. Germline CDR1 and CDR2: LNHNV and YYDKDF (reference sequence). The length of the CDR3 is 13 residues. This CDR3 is CATSIGLVGEQYF. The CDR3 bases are TGTGCCACCAGCATCGGACTAGTGGGCGAGCAGTACTTC.